This T cell receptor beta chain was identified during a study of OX40 agonist ivuxolimab in advanced cancers. The overall study: People in dose escalation had one of these cancers: hepatocellular carcinoma, melanoma, renal cell or head and neck cancer. Study-wide results and caveats: Partial responders at 0.1-3.0 mg/kg showed near-lowest clonal expansion.

Anyone with autoimmune disease history or systemic immunosuppression was excluded. The repertoire was sequenced with immunoSEQ multiplex PCR; TCRdb's copy has only in-frame clones and lacks some. The sample consists of around 120,000 clones, 80% to 90% of them appearing once. V lost 0 bases and J 0 bases, leaving 6 bases between the germline ends. The CDR3 covers 15 residues. Germline V gene data show CDR1 as SGHKS and CDR2 as YYEKEE (reference sequence). Concerning this clone itself: Its antigen is still unknown.

This chain uses TRBV5-5 with TRBJ1-4; tentatively, D is TRBD1 (5 bases). The specimen comprised CD4+ or CD8+ T cells sorted from blood, sampled in a trial of the OX40 agonist ivuxolimab. The TCR was taken from an adult with an advanced solid tumor such as melanoma, head and neck, liver or kidney cancer. CDR3 sequence: CASSLGGPTNEKLFF. CDR3 in DNA: TGTGCCAGCAGCTTGGGGGGACCAACTAATGAAAAACTGTTTTTT.